Listed below are T cell receptor beta chains from one sample, sequenced in a study of cytomegalovirus exposure and HLA in healthy donors. TCRdb keeps only in-frame clones here, not all; method: immunoSEQ multiplex PCR. The sample has fewer than 250,000 clones; about four fifths are singletons. The sequencing sample was made of PBMCs. Receptors originate from a man aged 40-55 years in good health and CMV-seropositive. CDR3s include the opening cysteine and the closing phenylalanine or tryptophan. Each record gives: D gene, clone size, V gene, J gene, CDR3 DNA, CDR3 protein. The D gene is left open where the match is weak. Only part of the rows carry a size: once, few, many, or a class if the clone is expanded.

TRBD1	-	TRBV5-6	TRBJ1-1	TGTGCCAGCAGCTTCCTACAGGGGGCCAACACTGAAGCTTTCTTT	CASSFLQGANTEAFF
-	-	TRBV5-1	TRBJ2-5	TGCGCCAGCAGCTTGGCTCCAGGGAAAGAGACCCAGTACTTC	CASSLAPGKETQYF
TRBD1	few	TRBV7-8	TRBJ1-2	TGTGCCAGCAGCGCCAGGGGGCGCGGTCCCCCTGGCTACACCTTC	CASSARGRGPPGYTF
-	-	TRBV5-1	TRBJ2-3	TGCGCCAGCAGCTCTATGACAGCCTCCACAGATACGCAGTATTTT	CASSSMTASTDTQYF
TRBD2	-	TRBV7-2	TRBJ2-1	TGTGCCAGCAGCCCATGGACTAGCCGAAGCTCCTACAATGAGCAGTTCTTC	CASSPWTSRSSYNEQFF
TRBD1	-	TRBV4-1	TRBJ1-1	TGCGCCAGCAGCCAAGGAACAGGGGACACTGAAGCTTTCTTT	CASSQGTGDTEAFF
TRBD2	-	TRBV27	TRBJ2-1	TGTGCCAGTAGACTAGCGGGGTACAATGAGCAGTTCTTC	CASRLAGYNEQFF
-	-	TRBV5-1	TRBJ2-1	TGCGCCAGCAGCTTGGTGGGGGGCTCCTACAATGAGCAGTTCTTC	CASSLVGGSYNEQFF
-	-	TRBV9	TRBJ2-2	TGTGCCAGCAGCGTTAGCGGGAACACCGGGGAGCTGTTTTTT	CASSVSGNTGELFF
-	few	TRBV7-9	TRBJ1-4	TGTGCCAGCAGCTTGAGGCAGGGTAATGAAAAACTGTTTTTT	CASSLRQGNEKLFF
TRBD2	few	TRBV4-1	TRBJ2-5	TGTGCCAGCAGCCAAGCGGGGGGCGGGGGCGGAGAGACCCAGTACTTC	CASSQAGGGGGETQYF
TRBD1	-	TRBV6-1	TRBJ1-4	TGTGCCAGCAGTGACGGGACAGCGAATGAAAAACTGTTTTTT	CASSDGTANEKLFF
TRBD1	-	TRBV6-5	TRBJ1-1	TGTGCCAGCAGTTATTCAGGGGGCAGCATGGCTTTCTTT	CASSYSGGSMAFF
TRBD2	-	TRBV6-5	TRBJ2-5	TGTGCCAGCAGTCTGGGGACTAGCCAAGAGACCCAGTACTTC	CASSLGTSQETQYF
-	-	TRBV11-2	TRBJ2-3	TGTGCCAGCAGCTTAGGTCTAGCAGTAGATACGCAGTATTTT	CASSLGLAVDTQYF
TRBD2	-	TRBV29-1	TRBJ2-1	TGCAGCGTTGACAGCGGGAGCTCCTACAATGAGCAGTTCTTC	CSVDSGSSYNEQFF
-	-	TRBV2	TRBJ2-1	TGTGCCAGCAGTCCCCAGGCCAGGTTCGGGCAGTTCTTC	CASSPQARFGQFF
-	-	TRBV7-2	TRBJ2-6	TGTGCCAGCAGCTTATCCGGCGGATCATACTCTGGGGCCAACGTCCTGACTTTC	CASSLSGGSYSGANVLTF
-	few	TRBV7-2	TRBJ2-4	TGTGCCAGCAGCTTAGTGGGGGGAAGGGTGAACATTCAGTACTTC	CASSLVGGRVNIQYF
-	-	TRBV19	TRBJ1-2	TGTGCCAGTAGTATAGGGGAGTGGGCAGACTATGGCTACACCTTC	CASSIGEWADYGYTF
TRBD2	few	TRBV5-1	TRBJ2-7	TGCGCCAGCAGCTCAACTAGCGGGAGTCTGTACGAGCAGTACTTC	CASSSTSGSLYEQYF
-	-	TRBV6-5	TRBJ1-1	TGTGCCAGCAGTTTCTCCATAAGGGGAAACACTGAAGCTTTCTTT	CASSFSIRGNTEAFF
TRBD1	-	TRBV10-3	TRBJ2-5	TGTGCCATCGGGACAGGGGAAGAGACCCAGTACTTC	CAIGTGEETQYF
TRBD1	-	TRBV29-1	TRBJ2-2	TGCAGCGTTGAAGGACAGGGCCTGAACACCGGGGAGCTGTTTTTT	CSVEGQGLNTGELFF
-	-	TRBV7-9	TRBJ2-1	TGTGCCAGCAGCTTGAGTGGGCTCCCTGGGAATGAGCAGTTCTTC	CASSLSGLPGNEQFF
-	-	TRBV6-1	TRBJ2-7	TGTGCCAGCAGTAGCCGGGAAAACTACGAGCAGTACTTC	CASSSRENYEQYF
-	-	TRBV9	TRBJ1-1	TGTGCCAGCAGCGTCGTTCCGGGGAACACTGAAGCTTTCTTT	CASSVVPGNTEAFF
-	once	TRBV5-1	TRBJ2-4	TGCGCCAGCAGCTCGATAACCTTCGGGAAAAACATTCAGTACTTC	CASSSITFGKNIQYF
-	-	TRBV11-3	TRBJ1-1	TGTGCCAGCAGCTTAGAGGGTTGGAGGAACACTGAAGCTTTCTTT	CASSLEGWRNTEAFF
-	-	TRBV29-1	TRBJ1-3	TGCAGCGTCCTAGGGGGACACTTCTCTGGAAACACCATATATTTT	CSVLGGHFSGNTIYF
-	-	TRBV29-1	TRBJ1-3	TGCAGCGTTGAGCCTAGCTCTGGAAACACCATATATTTT	CSVEPSSGNTIYF
-	-	TRBV5-1	TRBJ1-5	TGCGCCAGCAGCTTGGCGGCAGGGTATCAGCCCCAGCATTTT	CASSLAAGYQPQHF
-	-	TRBV5-1	TRBJ2-7	TGCGCCAGCAGCTTGAGTCAGGTGGAAGGGAGCGAGCAGTACTTC	CASSLSQVEGSEQYF
-	-	TRBV10-2	TRBJ2-1	TGCGCCAGCAGTGCGACAGGCCAGCTATCCTACAATGAGCAGTTCTTC	CASSATGQLSYNEQFF
-	-	TRBV11-3	TRBJ2-2	TGTGCCAGCAGCTTTAGGCGGGCCCGGGAGCTGTTTTTT	CASSFRRARELFF
-	-	TRBV10-3	TRBJ2-7	TGTGCCATCAGTGAGGGGACACGAGAGCAGTACTTC	CAISEGTREQYF
-	-	TRBV7-2	TRBJ1-5	TGTGCCAGCAGCTCCGGACAGAGAAATCAGCCCCAGCATTTT	CASSSGQRNQPQHF
TRBD1	-	TRBV11-3	TRBJ1-3	TGTGCCAGCAGCTCAGGGGGAGGAAACACCATATATTTT	CASSSGGGNTIYF
-	-	TRBV25-1	TRBJ1-2	TGTGCCAGCAGTGAATCCCAGGGAAACTATGGCTACACCTTC	CASSESQGNYGYTF
TRBD2	-	TRBV9	TRBJ2-7	TGTGCCAGCAGCCACTCCACCGGGACTAGTTATGACGAGCAGTACTTC	CASSHSTGTSYDEQYF
TRBD1	-	TRBV5-1	TRBJ1-1	TGCGCCAGCAGCCTAAATGCAGGGGGCACTGAAGCTTTCTTT	CASSLNAGGTEAFF
TRBD2	-	TRBV27	TRBJ2-3	TGTGCCAGCAGTTTAGCGGGAGAAGATACGCAGTATTTT	CASSLAGEDTQYF
-	few	TRBV10-2	TRBJ2-4	TGCGCCAGCGTCGGCCAACGGGGCAAAAACATTCAGTACTTC	CASVGQRGKNIQYF
-	once	TRBV30	TRBJ2-1	TGTGCCTGGAGTGCTTTCGGTCAGGGCACTATCGATGAGCAGTTCTTC	CAWSAFGQGTIDEQFF
-	-	TRBV4-2	TRBJ2-7	TGTGCCAGCAGCCAAGATACAGTTAGCGAGCAGTACTTC	CASSQDTVSEQYF
-	few	TRBV6-5	TRBJ1-1	TGTGCCAGCAGTTACTCACAGGGATACACTGAAGCTTTCTTT	CASSYSQGYTEAFF
-	-	TRBV15	TRBJ2-2	TGTGCCACCAGCAGAGATCTAGGAGGCGCGAACACCGGGGAGCTGTTTTTT	CATSRDLGGANTGELFF
TRBD2	-	TRBV6-1	TRBJ2-1	TGTGCCAGCAGTGTTGGACTAGCGGGTATGACCTACAATGAGCAGTTCTTC	CASSVGLAGMTYNEQFF
TRBD2	-	TRBV6-1	TRBJ2-3	TGTGCCAGCAGTCGACTAGCGGGGAACACAGATACGCAGTATTTT	CASSRLAGNTDTQYF
-	-	TRBV11-2	TRBJ1-1	TGTGCCAGCAGCTTAGAATTTAGGGGCAGTGAAGCTTTCTTT	CASSLEFRGSEAFF
TRBD1	once	TRBV7-9	TRBJ1-6	TGTGCCAGCAGACCCGGGACAGAAGGTTCACCCCTCCACTTT	CASRPGTEGSPLHF
-	-	TRBV7-9	TRBJ2-7	TGTGCCAGCAGTGAGGGGGGGATCAGCGAATCCCGTTACGAGCAGTACTTC	CASSEGGISESRYEQYF
-	-	TRBV6-1	TRBJ1-2	TGTGCCAGCAGTGAAGGAACAGGCCTCTATGGCTACACCTTC	CASSEGTGLYGYTF
-	-	TRBV7-9	TRBJ2-3	TGTGCCAGCAGCTTACGGAAGGCAGGGCATAGCACAGATACGCAGTATTTT	CASSLRKAGHSTDTQYF
-	-	TRBV6-1	TRBJ1-5	TGTGCCAGCAGTGGTCGCTGGGAGGCGGGAAGCAATCAGCCCCAGCATTTT	CASSGRWEAGSNQPQHF
-	once	TRBV11-3	TRBJ1-1	TGTGCCAGCAGCCGCTCCGGGGAAGCTTTCTTT	CASSRSGEAFF
TRBD1	-	TRBV6-1	TRBJ1-2	TGTGCCAGCAGTGCTGACAGGGGCCCCTATGGCTACACCTTC	CASSADRGPYGYTF
TRBD2	-	TRBV27	TRBJ2-1	TGTGCCAGCAGTGCTTTGGGAGGGCCCTACAATGAGCAGTTCTTC	CASSALGGPYNEQFF
-	few	TRBV4-3	TRBJ2-7	TGCGCCAGCAGCCAAGATGGAGGGCGGATCTACGAGCAGTACTTC	CASSQDGGRIYEQYF
-	-	TRBV4-1	TRBJ1-1	TGCGCCAGCAGCCTCCTACGGAGCCCGAACACTGAAGCTTTCTTT	CASSLLRSPNTEAFF